This TCR beta chain was obtained from a study of blood T cell repertoires in COVID-19. Overall study: Whether acute or convalescent, the COVID-19 samples came from the United States, Italy and Spain. T cells, B-cell-depleted T cells, or PBMCs supplied cDNA or gDNA.

As originally analysed: Scientists estimated how many nucleated cells there were by amplifying reference gene primers. Repertoires were generated with immunoSEQ multiplex PCR, while TCRdb's copy carries only in-frame clones and drops some. Clonal size and the V and J genes are those of that table, whereas D and trimming came from the DNA. The data show roughly 250,000 clones, with about 79% seen just once and 9.6% held by the top ten. After removal of 5 bases from V and 2 bases from J, the junction contained 9 bases not matched to a gene. Germline CDR1 is SGHVS and CDR2 is FQNEAQ. The CDR3 sequence is 16 residues long.

Input material: peripheral blood. The chain combines TRBV7-8 with TRBJ1-2; 9 bases align to TRBD1. The receptor's source is an elderly woman with acute or convalescent COVID-19. The CDR3 reads CASSPGPGTGNYGYTF. In nucleotides, the CDR3 is TGTGCCAGCAGCCCCGGTCCCGGGACAGGGAACTATGGCTACACCTTC.